These T cell receptor beta chains were read from a single sample in a study of tumor-infiltrating lymphocytes in primary liver carcinoma. TCRdb itself ran the multiplex PCR reads through MiXCR, one entry per CDR3 protein. The sample has more than 70,000 distinct CDR3 sequences; 72% are singletons. The sequencing sample was made of liver tumor tissue from sampling region 1. These receptors came from a man aged 35-49 years with primary liver carcinoma and hepatitis B virus infection. CDR3s include the opening cysteine and the closing phenylalanine or tryptophan. A D gene is named only where the DNA matches it firmly. A clone size is listed for some rows: how often the clone was seen (once, few, many), or a class if it is expanded.

17,TRBJ2-7,TRBV4-2,.,TRBD2,CASSQGSSSGGSYEQYF,TGTGCCAGCAGCCAAGGTAGTAGTAGCGGGGGGTCCTACGAGCAGTACTTC
15,TRBJ2-1,TRBV6-5,many,.,CASSYPTSAGHEQFF,TGTGCCAGCAGTTATCCCACATCGGCAGGCCACGAGCAGTTCTTC
13,TRBJ2-7,TRBV7-9,many,.,CASSQAASAEQYF,TGTGCCAGCAGCCAGGCCGCTAGTGCCGAGCAGTACTTC
16,TRBJ2-1,TRBV10-2,.,.,CANIVPSQKCYNEQFF,TGCGCCAACATCGTGCCTAGCCAGAAATGCTACAATGAGCAGTTCTTC
13,TRBJ1-2,TRBV6-5,.,.,CASRTVRDYGYTF,TGTGCCAGCAGGACGGTCAGGGACTATGGGTACACCTTC
14,TRBJ2-3,TRBV12-3/TRBV12-4,.,.,CASGSSGSGGTQYF,TGTGCCAGCGGTTCGAGCGGTAGTGGAGGTACGCAGTATTTT
22,TRBJ2-1,TRBV11-2,.,.,CAGSLSYRGPVKQVRPYNEQFF,TGTGCTGGCAGCCTCTCCTACCGGGGTCCCGTGAAACAGGTTCGCCCCTACAATGAGCAGTTCTTC
17,TRBJ2-2,TRBV11-2,once,TRBD1,CGSSFESWGQGAGELFF,TGTGGCAGCAGCTTTGAAAGTTGGGGGCAGGGGGCCGGGGAGCTGTTTTTT
18,TRBJ2-3,TRBV4-2,.,TRBD2,CTSSQGSFLAGRSDTQYF,TGTACCAGCAGCCAAGGAAGCTTTCTAGCGGGAAGGTCAGATACGCAGTATTTT
17,TRBJ2-7,TRBV28,.,.,CASSLEEGDTFVYELYF,TGTGCCAGCAGTTTAGAGGAGGGGGACACTTTCGTCTACGAGCTGTACTTC
12,TRBJ2-2,TRBV11-1,.,.,CASSSDTGELFF,TGTGCCAGTAGCTCGGACACCGGGGAGCTGTTTTTT
15,TRBJ2-1,TRBV19,.,TRBD2,CASGMVTSVYNEQFF,TGTGCCAGTGGTATGGTGACTAGCGTGTACAATGAGCAGTTCTTC
13,TRBJ2-7,TRBV6-5,.,.,CARRGDTSYEQYF,TGTGCCAGGAGGGGGGACACTTCCTACGAGCAATACTTC
15,TRBJ1-2,TRBV5-6,once,.,CASNSHGTRNYGYTF,TGTGCCAGCAACTCACATGGGACTAGGAACTATGGCTACACCTTC
14,TRBJ2-1,TRBV10-3,.,TRBD1,CVISDDRVRNEQFF,TGTGTCATTAGTGATGACAGGGTAAGGAATGAGCAGTTCTTC
12,TRBJ2-3,TRBV20-1,.,.,CRAVKGGETQYF,TGCAGAGCTGTTAAGGGGGGGGAGACGCAGTATTTT
14,TRBJ1-4,TRBV11-2,.,.,CTCSSEVGDEKLFF,TGTACCTGCAGCTCAGAGGTTGGGGACGAAAAACTGTTTTTT
17,TRBJ2-3,TRBV10-3,once,TRBD2,CAISSSSGTSGRDTQYF,TGTGCCATCAGTAGTTCTTCCGGGACTAGCGGGAGAGATACGCAGTACTTT
15,TRBJ2-7,TRBV6-2/TRBV6-3,medium-sized,.,CASSLLRQDSYEQYF,TGTGCCAGCAGCCTCCTTCGACAGGACTCCTACGAGCAGTACTTC
15,TRBJ2-7,TRBV11-1,.,.,CASSLESSVSYERYF,TGTGCTAGCAGCTTAGAATCAAGTGTCTCCTACGAACGGTACTTC
15,TRBJ2-1,TRBV11-2,.,.,CANIPAPSSYNEQFF,TGTGCCAACATCCCAGCCCCGAGCTCCTACAATGAGCAGTTCTTC
13,TRBJ1-1,TRBV11-1,many,.,CASSLNRNTEAFF,TGTGCCAGCAGCTTAAACCGGAACACTGAAGCTTTCTTT
11,TRBJ2-5,TRBV2,once,.,CASTPGEAQYF,TGTGCCAGCACCCCGGGGGAGGCCCAGTACTTC
11,TRBJ2-3,TRBV10-1,.,.,CVSSSGDTQYF,TGCGTCAGCAGTAGTGGGGATACGCAGTATTTT
15,TRBJ2-1,TRBV11-2,.,TRBD2,CASCLAGFYYNEQFF,TGTGCCAGCTGCTTAGCGGGGTTCTACTACAATGAGCAGTTCTTC
14,TRBJ2-1,TRBV12-3/TRBV12-4,.,.,CASSKLAGVNEQSF,TGTGCCAGCAGTAAACTAGCAGGGGTCAATGAGCAGTCCTTC
13,TRBJ2-7,TRBV29-1,.,.,CSVEVHEEAVQYF,TGCAGCGTTGAGGTCCACGAAGAGGCAGTGCAGTACTTC
22,TRBJ2-7,TRBV11-2,.,TRBD2,CASSLRPNRGGLAGGSKVEQYF,TGTGCCAGCAGCTTAAGACCTAACAGGGGAGGACTAGCGGGAGGATCAAAGGTCGAGCAGTACTTC
20,TRBJ2-1,TRBV5-5,.,TRBD1,CASGSPIDRGPLERGNEQFF,TGTGCAAGCGGCTCGCCTATAGACAGGGGGCCCCTTGAAAGGGGTAATGAGCAGTTCTTC
14,TRBJ2-7,TRBV12-3/TRBV12-4,.,TRBD1,CASDPGGLSYEQYF,TGTGCGAGCGACCCAGGGGGCCTCTCCTACGAGCAGTACTTC
17,TRBJ2-1,TRBV5-4,.,.,CVSSDELAPRSYNEQFF,TGTGTCAGCAGTGACGAGCTAGCACCGAGATCCTACAATGAGCAGTTCTTC